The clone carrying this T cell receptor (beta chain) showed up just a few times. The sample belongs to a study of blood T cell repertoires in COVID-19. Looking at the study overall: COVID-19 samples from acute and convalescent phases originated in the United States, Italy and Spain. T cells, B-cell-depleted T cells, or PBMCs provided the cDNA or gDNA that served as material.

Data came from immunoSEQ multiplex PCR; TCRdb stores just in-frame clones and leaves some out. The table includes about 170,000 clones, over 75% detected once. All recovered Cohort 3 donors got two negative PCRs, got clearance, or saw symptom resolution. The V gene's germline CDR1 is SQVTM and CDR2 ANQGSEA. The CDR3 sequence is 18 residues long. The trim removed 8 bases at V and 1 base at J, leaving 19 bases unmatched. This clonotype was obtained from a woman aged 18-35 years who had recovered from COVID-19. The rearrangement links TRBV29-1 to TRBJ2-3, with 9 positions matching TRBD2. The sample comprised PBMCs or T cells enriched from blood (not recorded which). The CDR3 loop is CSPIWGSGSPQRTDTQYF. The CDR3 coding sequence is TGCAGCCCGATCTGGGGTAGCGGGAGCCCACAACGCACAGATACGCAGTATTTT.